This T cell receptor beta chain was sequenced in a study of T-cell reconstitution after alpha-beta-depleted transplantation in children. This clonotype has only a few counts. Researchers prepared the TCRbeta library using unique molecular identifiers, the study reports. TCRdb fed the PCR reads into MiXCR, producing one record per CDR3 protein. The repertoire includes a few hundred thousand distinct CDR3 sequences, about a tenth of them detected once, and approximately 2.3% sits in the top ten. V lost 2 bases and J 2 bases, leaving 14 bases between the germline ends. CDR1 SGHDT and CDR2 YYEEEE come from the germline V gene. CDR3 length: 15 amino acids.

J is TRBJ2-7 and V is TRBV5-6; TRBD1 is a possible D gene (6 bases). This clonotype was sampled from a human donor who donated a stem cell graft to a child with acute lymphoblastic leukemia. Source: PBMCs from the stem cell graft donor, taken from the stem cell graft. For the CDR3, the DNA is TGTGCCAGCAGCTTACCAGGGGCGAGAGCCTACGAGCAGTACTTC. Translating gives CASSLPGARAYEQYF.